A single sample is the source of the 23 T cell receptor beta chains below, sequenced in a study of T-cell memory formation after mild COVID-19. TCRdb fed the 5' RACE reads into MiXCR, producing one record per CDR3 protein. Of approximately 210,000 distinct CDR3 sequences in the sample, 8% to 11% are singletons; the top ten hold 3% to 3.5%. Source material: PBMCs or a T cell subset sorted from them (not recorded which). The source is a man between 18 and 29 years old who had mild COVID-19 (a few samples of this study predate the infection). Cell type and time point are not known.

This clonotype was seen a few times. The chain employs TRBV10-3 and TRBJ2-2, with D maybe TRBD1 (6 bases). This CDR3 contains 15 residues. Germline loops: CDR1 ENHRY, CDR2 SYGVKD. V lost 2 bases, J lost 3 bases, and 10 bases lay in between. The CDR3 sequence: CAISEGAGDTGELFF. The CDR3 nucleotides are TGTGCCATCAGTGAGGGGGCAGGGGACACCGGGGAGCTGTTTTTT.

This clonotype turned up a few times. An end of the junction does not agree with germline; a read error may underlie this. The rearrangement uses TRBV6-1 and TRBJ2-1, with D perhaps matching TRBD1 or TRBD2 (6 bases each). Germline CDR1 is MNHNS and CDR2 is SASEGT. The CDR3 contains 11 residues. CDR3 nucleotides: TGTGCCAGCAGTGATGACGTTCGGGGGCTCTTC. Protein sequence: CASSDDVRGLF.

The table lists this clonotype with many counts. The genes are TRBV18 and TRBJ2-3; D uncertain. V lost 5 bases to trimming and J lost 0 bases, with 6 bases between them. This CDR3 spans 13 amino acids. Germline CDR1 reads KGHSH; CDR2 reads LQKENI. The CDR3 reads CASSGASTDTQYF. The CDR3 region has the DNA TGTGCCAGCTCAGGTGCCAGCACAGATACGCAGTATTTT.

The chain has TRBV4-3 and TRBJ2-3, with D perhaps TRBD2 (5 bases). Germline V gene sequence: CDR1 LGHNA, CDR2 YSLEER. CDR3 length equals 18 residues. V was cut by 4 bases and J by 4 bases, with 24 bases left in between. The CDR3 loop is CASSRDLIGLHGADTQYF. DNA of the CDR3: TGCGCCAGCAGCCGTGACTTAATCGGACTCCATGGCGCAGATACGCAGTATTTT.

This clonotype was seen a few times. The chain is built from TRBV4-2 and TRBJ1-1; 7 bases map to TRBD1. CDR3 length: 15 residues. Trimming removed 2 bases from V and 1 base from J; junction bases left unmatched: 4. The germline gives CDR1 LGHNA, CDR2 YNFKEQ. CDR3 amino acids: CASSQRWDRNTEAFF. The CDR3 coding sequence is TGTGCCAGCAGCCAAAGATGGGACAGGAACACTGAAGCTTTCTTT.

This clonotype came up a few times. The chain has TRBV14 and TRBJ2-1; a possible D gene is TRBD2 (5 bases). V was trimmed by 2 bases and J by 7 bases, leaving 18 bases between them. This CDR3 comprises 16 residues. Germline V lookup: CDR1 SGHDN, CDR2 FVKESK. Here the CDR3 DNA reads TGTGCCAGCAGCCAATTATTCGGGGTGGTGTGGAATGAGCAGTTCTTC. The encoded protein is CASSQLFGVVWNEQFF.

This clonotype showed up just a few times. The chain links TRBV24-1 to TRBJ2-3; D gene unclear. CDR3 length: 12 amino acids. The V gene's germline CDR1 is KGHDR and CDR2 SFDVKD. Trimming stripped 4 bases from V and 2 bases from J, with 3 bases between. CDR3 in DNA: TGTGCCACCAGTGAGGCCACAGATACGCAGTATTTT. As protein: CATSEATDTQYF.

In its sample, this clonotype was seen a few times. This sequence joins TRBV21-1 and TRBJ2-7; TRBD2 was called by the table and not checked on the DNA. TRBV21-1 is deemed a pseudogene. The CDR3 has 16 amino acids. CDR3: CASSLGKDPPNYEQYV. As DNA, the CDR3 is TGTGCCAGCAGCCTTGGCAAGGACCCTCCGAACTACGAGCAGTACGTC.

This chain connects TRBV12-3 or TRBV12-4 to TRBJ1-4, with D tentatively TRBD1 (5 bases). V was cut by 6 bases and J by 0 bases, with 14 bases left in between. The CDR3 is 16 amino acids. CDR3 nucleotide sequence: TGTGCCAGCAGCAATCGCCACAGGTCAACTAATGAAAAACTGTTTTTT. It encodes CASSNRHRSTNEKLFF.

The chain uses TRBV12-3 or TRBV12-4 and TRBJ2-2; possibly TRBD1 or TRBD2 for D (6 bases each). V was shortened by 7 bases and J by 7 bases, with 16 bases between the two germline ends. The CDR3 has 14 amino acids. DNA for the CDR3: TGTGCCAGCAAAATAGGTCGGGGGCACGGGGAGCTGTTTTTT. This codes for CASKIGRGHGELFF.

V usage is TRBV9 and J usage is TRBJ2-3; possibly TRBD2 for D (6 bases). V lost 0 bases to trimming and J lost 6 bases, with 11 bases between them. The CDR3 totals 14 residues. CDR1 is SGDLS, CDR2 YYNGEE, per germline. The CDR3 here is CASSVDPAGDTQYF. The CDR3 DNA reads as TGTGCCAGCAGCGTAGACCCGGCGGGGGATACGCAGTATTTT. The full variable domain, its missing parts supplied by reference TRBV9 and TRBJ2-3, is DSGVTQTPKHLITATGQRVTLRCSPRSGDLSVYWYQQSLDQGLQFLIQYYNGEERAKGNILERFSAQQFPDLHSELNLSSLELGDSALYFCASSVDPAGDTQYFGPGTRLTVL.

This clonotype was seen more than once but under ten times. V and J are TRBV20-1 and TRBJ2-1; D not resolved. The germline gives CDR1 DFQATT, CDR2 SNEGSKA (reference sequence). The CDR3 contains 16 residues. V gave up 1 base and J gave up 0 bases, with 13 bases separating them. The CDR3 nucleotides read TGCAGTGCTAGAGGTATCGGAGTTGCCTCCTACAATGAGCAGTTCTTC. Translated, it gives CSARGIGVASYNEQFF.

This clonotype was observed at least ten times. The V and J genes are TRBV29-1 and TRBJ2-5, with TRBD2 matching 7 bases. This CDR3 contains 11 residues. With V trimmed by 4 bases and J by 4 bases, 0 bases remained unmatched. CDR1 and CDR2 from the germline V gene are SQVTM and ANQGSEA. CDR3 sequence (DNA): TGCAGCGTTGGGGAGGGAGAGACCCAGTACTTC. Protein sequence: CSVGEGETQYF.

The table lists this clonotype with a count of one. The chain employs TRBV3-1 and TRBJ2-5, with TRBD2 identical over 9 bases. This CDR3 is built from 16 residues. Trimming cost V 3 bases and J 0 bases; bases outside gene matches: 5. Germline V lookup: CDR1 LGHDT, CDR2 YNNKEL (reference sequence). Here the CDR3 reads CASSQIERGDQETQYF. The DNA for the CDR3 is TGTGCCAGCAGCCAGATTGAGCGGGGGGACCAAGAGACCCAGTACTTC.

This clonotype was seen a few times. V and J are TRBV9 and TRBJ2-6, with 8 bases identical to TRBD1. Per germline, CDR1 SGDLS and CDR2 YYNGEE. The junction had 10 bases not matched to a gene; V was cut back by 3 bases and J by 2 bases. The CDR3 spans 18 residues. CDR3 DNA: TGTGCCAGCAGCGCGCAACCCCCAGGGGGCACTGGGGCCAACGTCCTGACTTTC. Translating gives CASSAQPPGGTGANVLTF.

This clonotype was seen a few times. The genes are TRBV5-1 and TRBJ2-5; D gene unclear. Trimming stripped 0 bases from V and 0 bases from J, with 9 bases between. The V gene's germline CDR1 is SGHRS and CDR2 YFSETQ. The CDR3 is made up of 15 amino acids. The CDR3 coding sequence is TGCGCCAGCAGCTTGGATCCGAGCAACCAAGAGACCCAGTACTTC. It specifies CASSLDPSNQETQYF.

CDR3 DNA sequence: TGTGCCAGCAGTTACTCGACAGGGAGTGGCGGCTACAATGAGCAGTTCTTC. Protein product: CASSYSTGSGGYNEQFF. The V gene is TRBV6-2 or TRBV6-3, the J gene TRBJ2-1, with TRBD1 matching 7 bases. The CDR3 has 17 residues. Germline lookup yields CDR1 MNHEY and CDR2 SVGEGT. After removal of 0 bases from V and 3 bases from J, the junction contained 8 bases not matched to a gene.

This clonotype showed up just a few times. This chain joins TRBV10-3 and TRBJ2-3; no firm D call. V shed 4 bases and J shed 6 bases, with 11 bases lying between them. The germline gives CDR1 ENHRY, CDR2 SYGVKD. There are 13 residues in the CDR3. The CDR3 bases are TGTGCCATCAGTGCCCCTCTAGGGGATACGCAGTATTTT. Translation: CAISAPLGDTQYF.

This clonotype was recorded many times. This sequence joins TRBV5-4 and TRBJ2-5; TRBD1 matches 9 bases. With 3 bases clipped from V and 2 bases from J, the junction kept 5 bases outside the gene matches. CDR1 SGHNT and CDR2 YYREEE come from the germline V gene (reference sequence). The CDR3 length is 15 residues. CDR3: CASSSGQGPQETQYF. CDR3 bases: TGTGCCAGCAGCTCCGGACAGGGGCCGCAAGAGACCCAGTACTTC.

The table lists this clonotype with a few counts. This chain joins TRBV18 and TRBJ2-1; 9 nucleotides agree with TRBD1. V lost 3 bases to trimming and J lost 6 bases; unmatched junction nucleotides: 6. Germline loops: CDR1 KGHSH, CDR2 LQKENI. The CDR3 is made up of 15 amino acids. CDR3 DNA sequence: TGTGCCAGCTCACCTAGGACAGGGGATATCAATGAGCAGTTCTTC. Residues: CASSPRTGDINEQFF. The variable domain in full, with the rest retrieved from reference TRBV18 and TRBJ2-1, is NAGVMQNPRHLVRRRGQEARLRCSPMKGHSHVYWYRQLPEEGLKFMVYLQKENIIDESGMPKERFSAEFPKEGPSILRIQQVVRGDSAAYFCASSPRTGDINEQFFGPGTRLTVL.

The chain couples TRBV19 to TRBJ1-2, with 9 positions matching TRBD1. The CDR3 length is 14 residues. Germline V CDR1 and CDR2: LNHDA, SQIVND (reference sequence). Trimming cost V 3 bases and J 3 bases; bases outside gene matches: 2. The CDR3 region has the DNA TGTGCCAGTAGTATTAGGACAGGGGACTATGGCTACACCTTC. Translated: CASSIRTGDYGYTF. The variable domain in full, with the rest retrieved from reference TRBV19 and TRBJ1-2, is DGGITQSPKYLFRKEGQNVTLSCEQNLNHDAMYWYRQDPGQGLRLIYYSQIVNDFQKGDIAEGYSVSREKKESFPLTVTSAQKNPTAFYLCASSIRTGDYGYTFGSGTRLTVV.

This clonotype was detected only a few times. The chain is built from TRBV12-3 or TRBV12-4 and TRBJ2-3; a possible D gene is TRBD1 (6 bases). V lost 4 bases and J lost 3, with 14 bases in between. The CDR3 spans 15 residues. The CDR3 spells CASSYRVQGTDTQYF. In DNA, the CDR3 is TGTGCCAGCAGTTACCGGGTTCAGGGGACAGATACGCAGTATTTT.

This clonotype has just a few counts. The chain uses TRBV7-3 and TRBJ2-3, with 12 positions matching TRBD2. The V and J ends lost 5 bases and 6 bases, in that order; junction bases with no gene match: 6. The CDR3 extends over 15 amino acids. Germline CDR1 SGHTA, CDR2 FQGTGA. This CDR3 reads CASSPSGGAPDTQYF. The CDR3 coding sequence is TGTGCCAGCAGCCCTAGCGGGGGGGCACCCGATACGCAGTATTTT.